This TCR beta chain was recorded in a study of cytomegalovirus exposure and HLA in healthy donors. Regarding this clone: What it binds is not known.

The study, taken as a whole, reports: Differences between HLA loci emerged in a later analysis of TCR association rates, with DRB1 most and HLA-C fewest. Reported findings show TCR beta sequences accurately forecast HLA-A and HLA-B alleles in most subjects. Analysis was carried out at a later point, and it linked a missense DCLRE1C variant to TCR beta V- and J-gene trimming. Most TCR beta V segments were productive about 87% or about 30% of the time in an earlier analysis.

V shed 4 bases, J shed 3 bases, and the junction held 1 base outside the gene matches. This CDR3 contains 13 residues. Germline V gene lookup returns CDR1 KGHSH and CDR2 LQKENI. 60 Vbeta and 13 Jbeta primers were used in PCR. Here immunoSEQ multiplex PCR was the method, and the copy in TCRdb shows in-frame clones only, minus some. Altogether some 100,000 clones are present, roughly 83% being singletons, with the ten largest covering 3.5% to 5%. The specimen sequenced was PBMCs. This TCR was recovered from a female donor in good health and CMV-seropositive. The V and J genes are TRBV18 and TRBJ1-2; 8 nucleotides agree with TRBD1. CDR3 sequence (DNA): TGTGCCAGCTCACTACAGGGGGACTATGGCTACACCTTC. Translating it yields CASSLQGDYGYTF.